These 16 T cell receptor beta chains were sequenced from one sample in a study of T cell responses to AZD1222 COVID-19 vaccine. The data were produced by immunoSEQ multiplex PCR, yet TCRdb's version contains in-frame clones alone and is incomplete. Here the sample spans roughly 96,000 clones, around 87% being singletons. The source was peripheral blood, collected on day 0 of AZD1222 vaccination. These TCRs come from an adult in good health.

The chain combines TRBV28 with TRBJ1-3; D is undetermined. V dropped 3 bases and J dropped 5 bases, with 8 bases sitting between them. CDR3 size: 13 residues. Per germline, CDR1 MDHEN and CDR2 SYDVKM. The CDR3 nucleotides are TGTGCCAGCAGTTTCCAGGATCGAAACACCATATATTTT. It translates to CASSFQDRNTIYF.

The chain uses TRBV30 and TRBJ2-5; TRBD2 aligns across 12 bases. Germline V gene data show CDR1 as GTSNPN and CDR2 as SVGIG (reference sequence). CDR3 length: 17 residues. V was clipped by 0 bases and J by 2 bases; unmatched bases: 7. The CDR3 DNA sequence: TGTGCCTGGAGTGTACCCCCGACTAGCGGGGGTCAAGAGACCCAGTACTTC. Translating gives CAWSVPPTSGGQETQYF.

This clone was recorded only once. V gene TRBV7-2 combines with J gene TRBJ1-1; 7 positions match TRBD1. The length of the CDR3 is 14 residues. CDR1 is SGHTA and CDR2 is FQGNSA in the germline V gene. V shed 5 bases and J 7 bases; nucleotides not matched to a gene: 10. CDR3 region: CASSQQTGKVEAFF. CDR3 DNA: TGTGCCAGCAGCCAACAGACAGGGAAGGTTGAAGCTTTCTTT.

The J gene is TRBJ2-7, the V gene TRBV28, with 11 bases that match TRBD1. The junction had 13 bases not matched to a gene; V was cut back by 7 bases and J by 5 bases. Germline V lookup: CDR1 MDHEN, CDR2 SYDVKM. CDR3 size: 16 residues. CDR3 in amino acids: CASNSFGRTGGDEQYF. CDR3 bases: TGTGCCAGCAATTCCTTTGGGAGGACAGGGGGCGACGAGCAGTACTTC. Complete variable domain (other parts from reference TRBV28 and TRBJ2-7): DVKVTQSSRYLVKRTGEKVFLECVQDMDHENMFWYRQDPGLGLRLIYFSYDVKMKEKGDIPEGYSVSREKKERFSLILESASTNQTSMYLCASNSFGRTGGDEQYFGPGTRLTVT.

The CDR3 spells CASSLVLTEAFF. The CDR3 coding sequence is TGTGCCAGCAGTTTAGTGCTCACTGAAGCTTTCTTT. The chain has TRBV12-3 or TRBV12-4 and TRBJ1-1; no firm D call. V lost 1 base and J lost 4, with 4 bases in between. The length of the CDR3 is 12 residues.

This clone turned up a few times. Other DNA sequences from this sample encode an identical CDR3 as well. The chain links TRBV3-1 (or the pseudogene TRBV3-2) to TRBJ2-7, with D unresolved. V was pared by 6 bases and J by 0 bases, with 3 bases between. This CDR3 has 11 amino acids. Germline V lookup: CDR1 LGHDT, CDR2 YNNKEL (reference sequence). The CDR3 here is CASSGSYEQYF. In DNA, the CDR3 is TGTGCCAGCAGTGGCTCCTACGAGCAGTACTTC.

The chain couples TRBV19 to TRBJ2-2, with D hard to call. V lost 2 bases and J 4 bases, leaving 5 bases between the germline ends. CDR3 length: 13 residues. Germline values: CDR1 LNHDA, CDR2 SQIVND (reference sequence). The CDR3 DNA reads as TGTGCCAGTAGTATAATCGGCACCGGGGAGCTGTTTTTT. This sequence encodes CASSIIGTGELFF.

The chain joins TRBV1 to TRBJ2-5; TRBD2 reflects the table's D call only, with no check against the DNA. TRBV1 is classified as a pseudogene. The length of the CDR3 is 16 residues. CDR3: CTSSQDKSGRSETQYF. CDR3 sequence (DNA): TGCACCAGCAGCCAAGATAAGAGCGGGAGGTCAGAGACCCAGTACTTC.

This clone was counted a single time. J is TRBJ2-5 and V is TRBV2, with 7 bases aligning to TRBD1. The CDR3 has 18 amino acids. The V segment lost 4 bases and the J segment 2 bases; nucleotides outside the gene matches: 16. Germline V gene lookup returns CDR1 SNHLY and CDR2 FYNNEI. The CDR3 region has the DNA TGTGCCAGCAGTGGGGGGCCAGGGGGAACAGTGGGACAAGAGACCCAGTACTTC. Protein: CASSGGPGGTVGQETQYF.

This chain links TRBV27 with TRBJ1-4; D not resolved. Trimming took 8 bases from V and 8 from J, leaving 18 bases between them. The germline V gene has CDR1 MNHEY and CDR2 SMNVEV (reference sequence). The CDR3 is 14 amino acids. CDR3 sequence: CASGPRGRNEKLFF. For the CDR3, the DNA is TGTGCCAGCGGTCCAAGAGGTAGAAACGAAAAACTGTTTTTT.

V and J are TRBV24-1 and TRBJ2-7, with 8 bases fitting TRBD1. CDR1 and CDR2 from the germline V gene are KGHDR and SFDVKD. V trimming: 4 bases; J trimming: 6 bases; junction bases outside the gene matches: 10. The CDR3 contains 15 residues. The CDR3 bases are TGTGCCACCAGTGACCCTGGACAGGGATCGTTCGAGCAGTACTTC. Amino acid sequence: CATSDPGQGSFEQYF.

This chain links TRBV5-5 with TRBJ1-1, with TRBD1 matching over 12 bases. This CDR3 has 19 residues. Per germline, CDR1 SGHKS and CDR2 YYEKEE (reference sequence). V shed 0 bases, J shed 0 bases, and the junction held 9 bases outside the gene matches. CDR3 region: CASSLGLGGQGALNTEAFF. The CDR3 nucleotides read TGTGCCAGCAGCTTGGGGTTAGGGGGACAGGGGGCTTTGAACACTGAAGCTTTCTTT. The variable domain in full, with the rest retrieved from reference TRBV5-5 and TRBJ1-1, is DAGVTQSPTHLIKTRGQQVTLRCSPISGHKSVSWYQQVLGQGPQFIFQYYEKEERGRGNFPDRFSARQFPNYSSELNVNALLLGDSALYLCASSLGLGGQGALNTEAFFGQGTRLTVV.

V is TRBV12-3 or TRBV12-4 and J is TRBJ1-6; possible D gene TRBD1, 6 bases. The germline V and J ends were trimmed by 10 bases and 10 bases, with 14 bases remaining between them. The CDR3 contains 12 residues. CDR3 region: CATGQVGSPLHF. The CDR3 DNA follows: TGTGCCACGGGACAAGTGGGATCACCCCTCCACTTT.

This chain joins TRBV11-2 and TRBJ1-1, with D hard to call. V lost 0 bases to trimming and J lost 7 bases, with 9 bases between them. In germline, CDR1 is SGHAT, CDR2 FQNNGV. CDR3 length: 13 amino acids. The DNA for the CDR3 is TGTGCCAGCAGCTTAGATCTTGGCAGTGAAGCTTTCTTT. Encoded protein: CASSLDLGSEAFF.

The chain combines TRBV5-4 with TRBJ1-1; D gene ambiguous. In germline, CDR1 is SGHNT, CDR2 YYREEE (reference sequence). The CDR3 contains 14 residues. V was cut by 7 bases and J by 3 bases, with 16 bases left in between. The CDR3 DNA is TGTGCCAGCGGCCGGGTAACAGAGGACACTGAAGCTTTCTTT. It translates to CASGRVTEDTEAFF.

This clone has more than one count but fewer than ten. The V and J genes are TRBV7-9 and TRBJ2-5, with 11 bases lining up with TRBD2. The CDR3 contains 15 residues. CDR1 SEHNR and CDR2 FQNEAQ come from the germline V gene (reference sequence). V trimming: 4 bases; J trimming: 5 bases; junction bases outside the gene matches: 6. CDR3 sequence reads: CASSSLAGGPETQYF. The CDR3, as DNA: TGTGCCAGCAGCTCCTTAGCGGGAGGGCCGGAGACCCAGTACTTC.